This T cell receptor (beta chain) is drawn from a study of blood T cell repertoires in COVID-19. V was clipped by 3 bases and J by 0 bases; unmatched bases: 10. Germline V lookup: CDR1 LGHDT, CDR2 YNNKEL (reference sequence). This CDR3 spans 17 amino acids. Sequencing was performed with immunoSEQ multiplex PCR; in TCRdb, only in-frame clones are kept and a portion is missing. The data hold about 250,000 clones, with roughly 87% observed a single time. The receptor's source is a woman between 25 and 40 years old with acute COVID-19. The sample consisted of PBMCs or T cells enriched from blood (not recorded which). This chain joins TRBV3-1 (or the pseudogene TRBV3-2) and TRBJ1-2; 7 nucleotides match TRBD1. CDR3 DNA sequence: TGTGCCAGCAGCCAGAACCCGGGACAGTCCGCTAACTATGGCTACACCTTC. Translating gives CASSQNPGQSANYGYTF.